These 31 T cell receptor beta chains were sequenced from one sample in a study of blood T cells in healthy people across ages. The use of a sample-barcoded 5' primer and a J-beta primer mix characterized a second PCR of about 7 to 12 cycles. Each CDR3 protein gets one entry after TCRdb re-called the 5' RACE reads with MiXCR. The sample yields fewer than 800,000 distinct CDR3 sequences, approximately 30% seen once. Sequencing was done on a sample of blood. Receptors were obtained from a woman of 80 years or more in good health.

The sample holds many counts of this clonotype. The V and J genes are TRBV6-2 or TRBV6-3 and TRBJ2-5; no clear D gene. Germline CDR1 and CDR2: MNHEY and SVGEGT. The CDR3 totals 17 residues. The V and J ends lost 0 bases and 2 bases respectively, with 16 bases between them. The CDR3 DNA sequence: TGTGCCAGCAGTTACTCGGGATTTGGCGCCGGGCAAGAGACCCAGTACTTC. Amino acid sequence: CASSYSGFGAGQETQYF.

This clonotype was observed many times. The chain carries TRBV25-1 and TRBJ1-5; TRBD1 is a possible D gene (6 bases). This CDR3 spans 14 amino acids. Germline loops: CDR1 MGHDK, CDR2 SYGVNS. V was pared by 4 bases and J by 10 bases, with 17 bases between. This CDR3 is CASSVTGTSVPQHF. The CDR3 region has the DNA TGTGCCAGCAGTGTCACAGGGACGTCGGTCCCCCAGCATTTT.

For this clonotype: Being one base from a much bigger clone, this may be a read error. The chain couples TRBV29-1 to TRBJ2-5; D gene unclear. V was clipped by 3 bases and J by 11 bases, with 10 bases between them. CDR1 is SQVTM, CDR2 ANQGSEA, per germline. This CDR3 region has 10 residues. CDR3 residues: CSVDRYEQYF. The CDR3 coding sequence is TGCAGCGTTGATAGGTATGAGCAGTACTTC.

CDR3 sequence: CASSLGLGQGRRNTEAFF. Here the CDR3 DNA reads TGTGCCAGCAGCTTAGGATTGGGGCAGGGGAGGCGGAACACTGAAGCTTTCTTT. The chain recombines TRBV7-9 with TRBJ1-1, with D maybe TRBD1 (6 bases). V lost 1 base and J lost 1, with 19 bases in between. Germline CDR1 SEHNR, CDR2 FQNEAQ (reference sequence). CDR3 length: 18 amino acids.

CDR3 amino acids: CASSSMSKSYNEQFF. The CDR3 DNA is TGTGCCAGCAGTTCTATGTCAAAGAGCTACAATGAGCAGTTCTTC. This rearrangement joins TRBV12-3 or TRBV12-4 to TRBJ2-1; no definite D call. The CDR3 is 15 residues long. Trimming removed 4 bases at V and 3 bases at J, with 13 bases between.

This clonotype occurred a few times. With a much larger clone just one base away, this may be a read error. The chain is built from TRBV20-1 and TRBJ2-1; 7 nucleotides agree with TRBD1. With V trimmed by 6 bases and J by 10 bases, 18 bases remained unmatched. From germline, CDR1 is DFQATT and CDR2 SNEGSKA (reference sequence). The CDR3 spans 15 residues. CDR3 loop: CSAITGRDSLGEQFF. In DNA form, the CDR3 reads TGCAGTGCCATTACAGGCCGGGACAGCCTCGGCGAGCAGTTCTTC.

The CDR3 region has the DNA TGTGCCAGCAGTTCCCGGATGACGACTACCGATGAAAAACTGTTTTTT. It is translated as CASSSRMTTTDEKLFF. The gene calls are TRBV27 and TRBJ1-4; D remains ambiguous. This CDR3 is 16 amino acids long. V was cut by 4 bases and J by 6 bases, with 18 bases left in between. The germline V gene has CDR1 MNHEY and CDR2 SMNVEV (reference sequence).

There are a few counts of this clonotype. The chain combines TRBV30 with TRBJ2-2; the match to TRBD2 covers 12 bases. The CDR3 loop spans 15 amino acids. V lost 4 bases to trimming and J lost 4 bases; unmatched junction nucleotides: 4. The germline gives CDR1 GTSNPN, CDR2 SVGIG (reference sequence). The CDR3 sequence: CAWTSGGAGTGELFF. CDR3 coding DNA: TGTGCCTGGACTAGCGGGGGGGCGGGCACCGGGGAGCTGTTTTTT.

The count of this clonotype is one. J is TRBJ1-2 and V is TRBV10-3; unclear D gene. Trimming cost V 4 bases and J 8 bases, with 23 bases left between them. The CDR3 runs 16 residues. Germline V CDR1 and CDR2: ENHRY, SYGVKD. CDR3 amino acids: CAISAPGGGSSYGYTF. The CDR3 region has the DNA TGTGCCATCAGTGCCCCCGGAGGAGGGAGCTCCTACGGCTACACCTTC.

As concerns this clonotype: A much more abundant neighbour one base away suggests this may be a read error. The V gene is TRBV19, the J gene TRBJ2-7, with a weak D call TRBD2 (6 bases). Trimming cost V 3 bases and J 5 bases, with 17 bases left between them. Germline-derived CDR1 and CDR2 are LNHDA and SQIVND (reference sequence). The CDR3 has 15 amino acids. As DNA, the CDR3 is TGTGCCAGTAGTATCGGGGACGGGGGTTTACACGAGCAGTACTTC. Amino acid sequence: CASSIGDGGLHEQYF.

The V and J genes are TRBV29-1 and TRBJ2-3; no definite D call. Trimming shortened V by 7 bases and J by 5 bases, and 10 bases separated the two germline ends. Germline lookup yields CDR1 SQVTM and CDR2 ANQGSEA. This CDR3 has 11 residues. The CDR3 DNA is TGCAGCGGAGAGTCCGGAGATACGCAGTATTTT. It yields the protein CSGESGDTQYF.

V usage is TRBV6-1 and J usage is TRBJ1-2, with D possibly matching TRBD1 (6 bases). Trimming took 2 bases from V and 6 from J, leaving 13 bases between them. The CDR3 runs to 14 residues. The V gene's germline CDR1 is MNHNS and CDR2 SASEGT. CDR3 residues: CASSERTGFNGYTF. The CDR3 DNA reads TGTGCCAGCAGTGAACGAACAGGGTTCAATGGCTACACCTTC.

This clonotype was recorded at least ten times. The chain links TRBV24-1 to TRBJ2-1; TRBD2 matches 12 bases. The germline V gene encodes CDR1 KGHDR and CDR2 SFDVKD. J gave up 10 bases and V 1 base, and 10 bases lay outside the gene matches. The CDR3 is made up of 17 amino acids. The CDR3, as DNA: TGTGCCACCAGTGATTTTTTGGCTAGCGGGGGGGCAGGCGAGCAGTTCTTC. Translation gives CATSDFLASGGAGEQFF.

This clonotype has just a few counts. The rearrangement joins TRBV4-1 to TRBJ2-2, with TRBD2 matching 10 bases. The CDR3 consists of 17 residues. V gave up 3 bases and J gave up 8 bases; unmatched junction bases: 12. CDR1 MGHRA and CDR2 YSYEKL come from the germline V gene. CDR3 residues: CASSQNPSGGPSGELFF. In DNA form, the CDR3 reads TGCGCCAGCAGCCAGAACCCTAGCGGGGGACCTTCGGGGGAGCTGTTTTTT.

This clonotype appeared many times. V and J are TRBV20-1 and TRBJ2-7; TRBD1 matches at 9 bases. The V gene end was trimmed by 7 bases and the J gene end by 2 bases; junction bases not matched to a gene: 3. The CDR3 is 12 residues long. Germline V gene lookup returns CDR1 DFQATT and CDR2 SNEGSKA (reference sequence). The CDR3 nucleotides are TGCAGTGGGACAGGGGATGCCTACGAGCAGTACTTC. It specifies CSGTGDAYEQYF.

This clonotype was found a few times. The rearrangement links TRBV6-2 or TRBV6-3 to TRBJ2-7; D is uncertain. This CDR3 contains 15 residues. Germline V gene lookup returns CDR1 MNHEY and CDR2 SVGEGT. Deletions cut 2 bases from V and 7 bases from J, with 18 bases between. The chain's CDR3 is CASSYNSLSDNEQYF. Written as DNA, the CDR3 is TGTGCCAGCAGTTACAACAGCCTCTCCGACAATGAGCAGTACTTC.

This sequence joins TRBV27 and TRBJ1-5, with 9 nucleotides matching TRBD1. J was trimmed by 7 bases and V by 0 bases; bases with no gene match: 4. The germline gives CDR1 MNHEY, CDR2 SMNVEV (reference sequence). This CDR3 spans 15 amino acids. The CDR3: CASSLSGTGLQPQHF. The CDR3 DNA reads TGTGCCAGCAGTTTATCCGGGACAGGGTTACAGCCCCAGCATTTT.

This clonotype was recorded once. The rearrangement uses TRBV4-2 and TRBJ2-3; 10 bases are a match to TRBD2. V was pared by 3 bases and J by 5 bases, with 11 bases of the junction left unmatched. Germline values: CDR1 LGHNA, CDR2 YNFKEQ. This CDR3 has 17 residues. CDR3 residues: CASSQVGASGSGDTQYF. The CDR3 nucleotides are TGTGCCAGCAGCCAGGTGGGGGCTAGCGGGAGTGGAGATACGCAGTATTTT.

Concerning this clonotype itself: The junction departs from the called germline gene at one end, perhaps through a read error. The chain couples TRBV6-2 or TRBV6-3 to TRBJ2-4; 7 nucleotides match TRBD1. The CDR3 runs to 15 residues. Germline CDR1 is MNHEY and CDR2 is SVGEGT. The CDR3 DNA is TGTGCTAGCAGTTGGTACAGGGGAGCCAAAAACATTCGGTACTTC. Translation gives CASSWYRGAKNIRYF.

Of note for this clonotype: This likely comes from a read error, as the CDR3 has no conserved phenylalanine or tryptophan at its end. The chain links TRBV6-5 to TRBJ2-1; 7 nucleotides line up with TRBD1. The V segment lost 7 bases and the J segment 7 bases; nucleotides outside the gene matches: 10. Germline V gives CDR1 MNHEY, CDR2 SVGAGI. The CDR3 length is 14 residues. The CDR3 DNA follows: TGTGCCAGCAACGACCCGGGACAGACGAATGAGCAGTTCTGC. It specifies CASNDPGQTNEQFC.

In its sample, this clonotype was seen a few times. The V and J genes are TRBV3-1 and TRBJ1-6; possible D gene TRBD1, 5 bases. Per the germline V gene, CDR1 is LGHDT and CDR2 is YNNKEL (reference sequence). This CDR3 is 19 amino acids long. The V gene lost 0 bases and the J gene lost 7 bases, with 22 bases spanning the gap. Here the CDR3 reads CASSQELSGRSGGNSPLHF. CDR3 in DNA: TGTGCCAGCAGCCAAGAACTGTCAGGGCGGAGTGGAGGCAATTCACCCCTCCACTTT.

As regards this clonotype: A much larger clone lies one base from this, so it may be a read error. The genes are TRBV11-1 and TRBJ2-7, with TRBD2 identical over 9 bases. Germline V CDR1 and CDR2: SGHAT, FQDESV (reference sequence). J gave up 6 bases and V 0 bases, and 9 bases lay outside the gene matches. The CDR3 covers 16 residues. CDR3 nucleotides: TGTGCCAGCAGCTTAGCGCGAAGCGGGGGGTCTAGCGAGCAGTACTTC. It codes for CASSLARSGGSSEQYF. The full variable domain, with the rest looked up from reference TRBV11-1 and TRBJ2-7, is EAEVAQSPRYKITEKSQAVAFWCDPISGHATLYWYRQILGQGPELLVQFQDESVVDDSQLPKDRFSAERLKGVDSTLKIQPAELGDSAMYLCASSLARSGGSSEQYFGPGTRLTVT.

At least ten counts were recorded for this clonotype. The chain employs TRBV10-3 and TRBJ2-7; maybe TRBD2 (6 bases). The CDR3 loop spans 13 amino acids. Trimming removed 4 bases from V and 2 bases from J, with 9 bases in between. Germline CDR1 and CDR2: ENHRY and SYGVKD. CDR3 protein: CAISAGEPYEQYF. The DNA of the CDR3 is TGTGCCATCAGTGCGGGGGAACCCTACGAGCAGTACTTC.

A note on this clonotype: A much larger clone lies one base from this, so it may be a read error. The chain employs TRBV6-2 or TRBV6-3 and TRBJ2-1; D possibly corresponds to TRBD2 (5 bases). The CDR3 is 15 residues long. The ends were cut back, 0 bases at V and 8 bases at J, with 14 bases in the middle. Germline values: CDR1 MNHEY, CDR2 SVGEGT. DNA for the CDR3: TGTGCCAGCAGTTACTCGCGCTGGAGGACCGATGAGCAGTTCTTC. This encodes CASSYSRWRTDEQFF.

CDR3 loop: CASSLRPGTGGRGSYGYTF. The CDR3 nucleotides read TGCGCCAGCAGCTTGAGACCTGGGACAGGGGGCAGAGGAAGCTATGGCTACACCTTC. The gene calls are TRBV5-1 and TRBJ1-2, with 12 bases aligning to TRBD1. Germline CDR1 SGHRS, CDR2 YFSETQ. The CDR3 is 19 residues long. V dropped 1 base and J dropped 4; count of bases not matched to a gene: 14.

The CDR3, as DNA: TGTGCCTGGAGTGGAGAAGCCAATGAGCAGTTCTTC. Translation gives CAWSGEANEQFF. The chain is built from TRBV30 and TRBJ2-1; unclear D gene. The CDR3 totals 12 residues. V lost 1 base to trimming and J lost 6 bases, with 7 bases between them. Germline CDR1 reads GTSNPN; CDR2 reads SVGIG (reference sequence).

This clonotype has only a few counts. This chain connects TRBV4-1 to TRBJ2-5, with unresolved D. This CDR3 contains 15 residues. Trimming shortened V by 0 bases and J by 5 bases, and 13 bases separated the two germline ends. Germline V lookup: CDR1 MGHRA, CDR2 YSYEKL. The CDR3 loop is CASSQDVSITETQYF. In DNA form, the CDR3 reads TGCGCCAGCAGCCAAGATGTTAGTATTACGGAGACCCAGTACTTC.

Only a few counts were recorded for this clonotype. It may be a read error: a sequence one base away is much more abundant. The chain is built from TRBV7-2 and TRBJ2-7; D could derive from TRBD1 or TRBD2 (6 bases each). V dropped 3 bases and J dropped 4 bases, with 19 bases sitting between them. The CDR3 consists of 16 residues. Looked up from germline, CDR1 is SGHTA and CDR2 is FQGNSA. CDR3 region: CASSFRSEGGCYEQYF. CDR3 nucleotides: TGTGCCAGCAGCTTCCGATCCGAGGGGGGCTGTTACGAGCAGTACTTC.

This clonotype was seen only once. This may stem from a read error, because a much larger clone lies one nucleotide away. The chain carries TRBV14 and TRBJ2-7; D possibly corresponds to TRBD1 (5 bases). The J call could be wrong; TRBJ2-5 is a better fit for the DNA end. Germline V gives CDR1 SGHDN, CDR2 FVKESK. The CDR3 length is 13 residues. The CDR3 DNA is TGTGCCAGCAACGACAGTAGTCAAGGGACCCAGTACTTC. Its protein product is CASNDSSQGTQYF.

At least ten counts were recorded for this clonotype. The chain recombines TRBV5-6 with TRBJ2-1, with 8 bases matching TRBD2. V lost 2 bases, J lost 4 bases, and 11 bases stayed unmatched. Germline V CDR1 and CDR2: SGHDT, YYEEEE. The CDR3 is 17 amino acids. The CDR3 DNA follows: TGTGCCAGCAGCTTCCCGACGGCGGGGGGAGCTTACAATGAGCAGTTCTTC. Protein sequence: CASSFPTAGGAYNEQFF.

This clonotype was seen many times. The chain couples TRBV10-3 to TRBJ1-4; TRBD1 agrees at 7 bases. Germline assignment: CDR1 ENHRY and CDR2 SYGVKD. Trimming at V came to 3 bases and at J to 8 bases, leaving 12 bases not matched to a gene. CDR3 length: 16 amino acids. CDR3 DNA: TGTGCCATCAGTGAAGACCCAGGGGGTTTAGGAGAAAAACTGTTTTTT. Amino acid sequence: CAISEDPGGLGEKLFF.